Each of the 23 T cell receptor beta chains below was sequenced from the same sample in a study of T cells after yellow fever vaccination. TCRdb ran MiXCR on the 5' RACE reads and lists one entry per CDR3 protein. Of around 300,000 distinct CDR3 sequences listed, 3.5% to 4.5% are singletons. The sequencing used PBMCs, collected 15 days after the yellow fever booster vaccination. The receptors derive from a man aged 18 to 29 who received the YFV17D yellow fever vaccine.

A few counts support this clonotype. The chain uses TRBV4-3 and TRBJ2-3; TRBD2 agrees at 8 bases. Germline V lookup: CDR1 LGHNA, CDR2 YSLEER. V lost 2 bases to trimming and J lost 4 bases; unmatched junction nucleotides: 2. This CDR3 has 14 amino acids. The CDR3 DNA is TGCGCCAGCAGCCAAACGGGGGGGGCAGATACGCAGTATTTT. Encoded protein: CASSQTGGADTQYF.

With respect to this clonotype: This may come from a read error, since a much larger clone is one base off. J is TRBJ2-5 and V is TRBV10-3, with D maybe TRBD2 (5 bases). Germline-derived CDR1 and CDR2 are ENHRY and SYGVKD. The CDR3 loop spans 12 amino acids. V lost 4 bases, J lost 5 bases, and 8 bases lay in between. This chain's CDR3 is CAISVSGETQYF. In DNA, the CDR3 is TGTGCCATCAGTGTGTCGGGGGAGACCCAGTACTTC.

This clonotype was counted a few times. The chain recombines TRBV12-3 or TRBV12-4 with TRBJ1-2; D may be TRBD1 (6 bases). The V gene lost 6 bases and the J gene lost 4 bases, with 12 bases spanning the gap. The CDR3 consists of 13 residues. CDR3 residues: CASSNRESYGYTF. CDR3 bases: TGTGCCAGCAGCAACAGGGAAAGCTATGGCTACACCTTC.

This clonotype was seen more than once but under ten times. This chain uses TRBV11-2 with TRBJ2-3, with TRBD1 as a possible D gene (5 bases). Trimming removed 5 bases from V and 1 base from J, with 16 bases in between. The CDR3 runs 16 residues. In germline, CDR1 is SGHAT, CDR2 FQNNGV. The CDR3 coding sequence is TGTGCCAGCAGCCCGAGACAGCCCCGGCGCACAGATACGCAGTATTTT. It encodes CASSPRQPRRTDTQYF.

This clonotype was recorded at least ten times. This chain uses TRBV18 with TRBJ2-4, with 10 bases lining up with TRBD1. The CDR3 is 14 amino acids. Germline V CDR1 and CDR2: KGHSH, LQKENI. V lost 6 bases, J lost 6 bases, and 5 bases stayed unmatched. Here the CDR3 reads CASSPDRGRNIQYF. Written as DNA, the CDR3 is TGTGCCAGCTCGCCGGACAGGGGGAGAAACATTCAGTACTTC.

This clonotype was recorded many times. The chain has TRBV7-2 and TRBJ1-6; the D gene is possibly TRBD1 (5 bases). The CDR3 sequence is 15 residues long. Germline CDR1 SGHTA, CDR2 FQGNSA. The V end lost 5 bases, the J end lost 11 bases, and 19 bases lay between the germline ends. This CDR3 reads CASSLDWGKRAPLHF. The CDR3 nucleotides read TGTGCCAGCAGCCTAGATTGGGGCAAAAGGGCACCCCTCCACTTT.

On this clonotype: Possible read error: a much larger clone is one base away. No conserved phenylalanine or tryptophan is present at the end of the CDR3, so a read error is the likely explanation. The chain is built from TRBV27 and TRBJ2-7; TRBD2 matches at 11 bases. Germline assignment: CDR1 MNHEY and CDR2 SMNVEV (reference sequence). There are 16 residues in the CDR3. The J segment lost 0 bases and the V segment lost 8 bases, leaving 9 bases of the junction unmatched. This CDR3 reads CASASGLAGGSYEQYA. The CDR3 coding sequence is TGTGCCAGCGCATCCGGGCTAGCGGGGGGCTCCTACGAGCAGTACGCC.

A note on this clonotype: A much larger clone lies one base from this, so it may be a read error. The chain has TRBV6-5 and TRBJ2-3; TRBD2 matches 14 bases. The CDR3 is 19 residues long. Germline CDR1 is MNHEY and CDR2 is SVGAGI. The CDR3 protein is CASSLTSGGAYIVPDRQYF. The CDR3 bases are TGTGCCAGCAGCCTGACTAGCGGGGGGGCCTATATCGTCCCAGATAGGCAGTATTTT.

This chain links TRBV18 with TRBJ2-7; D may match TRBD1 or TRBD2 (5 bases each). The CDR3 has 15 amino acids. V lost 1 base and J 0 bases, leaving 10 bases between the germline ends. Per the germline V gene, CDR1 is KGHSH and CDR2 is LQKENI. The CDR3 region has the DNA TGTGCCAGCTCACCACGGGCAGGGAGCTCCTACGAGCAGTACGTC. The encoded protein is CASSPRAGSSYEQYV.

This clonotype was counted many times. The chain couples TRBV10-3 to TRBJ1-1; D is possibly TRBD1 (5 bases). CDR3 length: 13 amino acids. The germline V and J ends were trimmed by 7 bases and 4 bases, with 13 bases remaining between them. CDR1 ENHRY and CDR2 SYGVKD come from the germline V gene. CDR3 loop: CAINFQGGTEAFF. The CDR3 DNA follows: TGTGCCATCAATTTTCAGGGCGGCACTGAAGCTTTCTTT.

The CDR3 spells CASSATSGGSQETQYF. The CDR3 nucleotides read TGTGCCAGCAGTGCAACTAGCGGGGGGTCCCAAGAGACCCAGTACTTC. This chain connects TRBV12-3 or TRBV12-4 to TRBJ2-5; TRBD2 matches at 12 bases. The CDR3 extends over 16 amino acids. V lost 5 bases and J lost 1; bases outside the gene matches: 5.

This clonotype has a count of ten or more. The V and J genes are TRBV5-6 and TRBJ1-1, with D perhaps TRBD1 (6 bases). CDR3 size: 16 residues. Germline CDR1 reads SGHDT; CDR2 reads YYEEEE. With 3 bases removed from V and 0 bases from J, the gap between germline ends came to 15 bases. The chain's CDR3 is CASSWGMGGLNTEAFF. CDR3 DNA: TGTGCCAGCAGCTGGGGGATGGGGGGGCTGAACACTGAAGCTTTCTTT.

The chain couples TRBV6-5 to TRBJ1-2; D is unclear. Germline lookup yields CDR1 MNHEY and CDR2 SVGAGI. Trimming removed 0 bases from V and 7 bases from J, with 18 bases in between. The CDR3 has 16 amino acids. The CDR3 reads CASSYSKAVPTSGYTF. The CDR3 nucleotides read TGTGCCAGCAGTTACTCGAAGGCAGTCCCTACCTCTGGCTACACCTTC.

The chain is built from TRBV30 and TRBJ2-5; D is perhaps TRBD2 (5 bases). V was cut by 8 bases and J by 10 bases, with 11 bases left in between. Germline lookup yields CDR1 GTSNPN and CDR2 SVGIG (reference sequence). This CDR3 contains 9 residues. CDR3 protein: CAALGVQYF. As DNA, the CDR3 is TGTGCCGCCTTGGGAGTCCAGTACTTC.

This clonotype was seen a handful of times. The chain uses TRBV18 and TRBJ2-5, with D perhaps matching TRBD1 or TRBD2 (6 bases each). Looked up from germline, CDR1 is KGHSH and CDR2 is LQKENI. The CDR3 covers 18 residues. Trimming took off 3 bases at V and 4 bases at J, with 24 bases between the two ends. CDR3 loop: CASSPTLPPTGRRETQYF. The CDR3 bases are TGTGCCAGCTCACCGACACTTCCTCCTACAGGGAGGCGAGAGACCCAGTACTTC.

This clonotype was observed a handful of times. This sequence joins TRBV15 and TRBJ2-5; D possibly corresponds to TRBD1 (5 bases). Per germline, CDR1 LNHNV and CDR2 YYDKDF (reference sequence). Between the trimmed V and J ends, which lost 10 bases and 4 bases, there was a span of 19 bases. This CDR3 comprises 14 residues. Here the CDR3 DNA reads TGTGCCATCCACGACAGAAGGGTGGGAGAGACCCAGTACTTC. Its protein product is CAIHDRRVGETQYF.

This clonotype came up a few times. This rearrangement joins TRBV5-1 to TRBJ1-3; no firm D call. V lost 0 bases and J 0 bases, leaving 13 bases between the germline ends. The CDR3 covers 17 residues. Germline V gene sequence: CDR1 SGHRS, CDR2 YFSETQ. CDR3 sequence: CASSLAPRADSGNTIYF. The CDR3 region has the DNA TGCGCCAGCAGCTTGGCTCCCCGGGCCGACTCTGGAAACACCATATATTTT.

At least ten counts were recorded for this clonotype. The CDR3 reads CASSAAGAQETQYF. CDR3 sequence (DNA): TGTGCCAGCAGCGCCGCGGGGGCCCAAGAGACCCAGTACTTC. The chain joins TRBV7-2 to TRBJ2-5; tentative D call: TRBD2 (7 bases). This CDR3 region has 14 residues. The V gene lost 5 bases and the J gene lost 1 base, with 11 bases spanning the gap. Germline V lookup: CDR1 SGHTA, CDR2 FQGNSA.

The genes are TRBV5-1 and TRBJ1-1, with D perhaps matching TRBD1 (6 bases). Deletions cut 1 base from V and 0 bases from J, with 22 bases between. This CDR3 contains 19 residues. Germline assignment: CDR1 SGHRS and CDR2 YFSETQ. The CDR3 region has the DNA TGCGCCAGCAGCTTGAGGCCGGGGGCGTATTCAGCTATGAACACTGAAGCTTTCTTT. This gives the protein CASSLRPGAYSAMNTEAFF.

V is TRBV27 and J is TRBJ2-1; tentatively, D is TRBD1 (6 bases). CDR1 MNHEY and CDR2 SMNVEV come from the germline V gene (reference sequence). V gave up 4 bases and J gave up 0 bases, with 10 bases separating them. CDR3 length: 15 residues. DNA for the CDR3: TGTGCCAGCAGTTGGGACACCAACTCCTACAATGAGCAGTTCTTC. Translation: CASSWDTNSYNEQFF.

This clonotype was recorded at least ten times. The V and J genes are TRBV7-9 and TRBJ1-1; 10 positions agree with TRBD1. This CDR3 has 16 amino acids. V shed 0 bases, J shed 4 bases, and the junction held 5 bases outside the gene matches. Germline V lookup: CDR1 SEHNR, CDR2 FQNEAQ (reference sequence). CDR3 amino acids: CASSLAEGQGGTEAFF. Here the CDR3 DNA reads TGTGCCAGCAGCTTAGCGGAAGGACAGGGGGGCACTGAAGCTTTCTTT.

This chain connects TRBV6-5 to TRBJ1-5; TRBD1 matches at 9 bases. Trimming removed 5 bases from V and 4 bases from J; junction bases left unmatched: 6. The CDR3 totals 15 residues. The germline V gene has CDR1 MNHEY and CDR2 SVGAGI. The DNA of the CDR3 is TGTGCCAGCAGTCGGGACAGGGAGTGGAATCAGCCCCAGCATTTT. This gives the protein CASSRDREWNQPQHF.

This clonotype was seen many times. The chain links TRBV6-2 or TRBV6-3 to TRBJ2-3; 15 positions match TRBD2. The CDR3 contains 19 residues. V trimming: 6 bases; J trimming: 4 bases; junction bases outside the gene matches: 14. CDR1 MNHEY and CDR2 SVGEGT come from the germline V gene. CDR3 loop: CASRTTGTSGGRNPDTQYF. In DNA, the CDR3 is TGTGCCAGCAGGACAACCGGGACTAGCGGGGGGCGAAACCCAGATACGCAGTATTTT.